The entry that follows covers one T cell receptor beta chain sequence. PCR employed 60 Vbeta and 13 Jbeta primers. In the original workflow: Later reanalysis found 80 million or so unique TCR beta chains, around 10 million of them shared. The repertoire was sequenced with immunoSEQ multiplex PCR; TCRdb's copy has only in-frame clones and lacks some. The V and J calls and the clone size are those of that table, but D and trimming were determined from the DNA. The sample has roughly 18,000 clones, about 77% seen once. Trimming shortened V by 5 bases and J by 4 bases, and 19 bases separated the two germline ends. The CDR3 is made up of 15 amino acids. Germline CDR1 GTSNPN, CDR2 SVGIG (reference sequence). The source of the sample is a study of cytomegalovirus exposure and HLA in healthy donors. Whole-study context: Earlier work reported 117 million unique TCR beta sequences from about 180 million T cells.

Whereas donors were nominally healthy upon sampling, unrecorded immune exposures were probable. Specimen: PBMCs. V usage is TRBV30 and J usage is TRBJ2-3, with a possible D match to TRBD2 (5 bases). The sequence derives from a man between 18 and 29 years old in good health and CMV-seronegative. In nucleotides, the CDR3 is TGTGCCTGGGGAATAGCGTCGGGTATGGCAGATACGCAGTATTTT. Encoded protein: CAWGIASGMADTQYF.